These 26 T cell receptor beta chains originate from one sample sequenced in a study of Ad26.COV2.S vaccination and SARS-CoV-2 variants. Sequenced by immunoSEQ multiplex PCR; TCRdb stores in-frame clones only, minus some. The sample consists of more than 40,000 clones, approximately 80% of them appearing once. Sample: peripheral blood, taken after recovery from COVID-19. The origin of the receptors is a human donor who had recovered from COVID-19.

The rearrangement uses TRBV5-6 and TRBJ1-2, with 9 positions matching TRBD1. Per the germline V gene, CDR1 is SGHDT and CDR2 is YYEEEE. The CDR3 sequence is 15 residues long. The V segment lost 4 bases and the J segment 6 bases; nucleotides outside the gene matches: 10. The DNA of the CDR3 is TGTGCCAGCAGCGACGACCTCGGGACAGGGCATGGCTACACCTTC. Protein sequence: CASSDDLGTGHGYTF.

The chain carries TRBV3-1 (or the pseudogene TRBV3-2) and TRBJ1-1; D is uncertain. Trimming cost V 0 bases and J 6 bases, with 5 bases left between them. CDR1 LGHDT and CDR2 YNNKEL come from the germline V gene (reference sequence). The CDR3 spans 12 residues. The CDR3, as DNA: TGTGCCAGCAGCCAAGATAGTTCTGAAGCTTTCTTT. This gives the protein CASSQDSSEAFF.

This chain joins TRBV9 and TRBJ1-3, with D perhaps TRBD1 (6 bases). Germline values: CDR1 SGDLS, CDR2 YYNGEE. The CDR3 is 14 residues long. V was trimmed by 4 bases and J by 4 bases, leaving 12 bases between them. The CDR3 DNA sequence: TGTGCCAGCAGCTGGGGGGCAGACGGAAACACCATATATTTT. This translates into CASSWGADGNTIYF.

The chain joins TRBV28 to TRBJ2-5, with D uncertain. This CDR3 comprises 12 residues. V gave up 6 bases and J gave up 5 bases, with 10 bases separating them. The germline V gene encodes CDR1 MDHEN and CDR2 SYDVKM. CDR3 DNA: TGTGCCAGCAGCCCAACCCGGGAGACCCAGTACTTC. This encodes CASSPTRETQYF.

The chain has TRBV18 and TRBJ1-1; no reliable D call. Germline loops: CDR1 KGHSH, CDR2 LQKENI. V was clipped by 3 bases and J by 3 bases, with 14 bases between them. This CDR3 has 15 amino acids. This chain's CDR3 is CASSPGIRTYTEAFF. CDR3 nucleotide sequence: TGTGCCAGCTCACCGGGAATTCGGACGTACACTGAAGCTTTCTTT.

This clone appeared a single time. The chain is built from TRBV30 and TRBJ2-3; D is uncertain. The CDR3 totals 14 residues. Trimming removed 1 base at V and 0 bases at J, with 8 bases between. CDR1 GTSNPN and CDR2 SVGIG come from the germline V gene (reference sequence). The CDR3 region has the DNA TGTGCCTGGAGTGGTAGCCCAAGCACAGATACGCAGTATTTT. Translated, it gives CAWSGSPSTDTQYF.

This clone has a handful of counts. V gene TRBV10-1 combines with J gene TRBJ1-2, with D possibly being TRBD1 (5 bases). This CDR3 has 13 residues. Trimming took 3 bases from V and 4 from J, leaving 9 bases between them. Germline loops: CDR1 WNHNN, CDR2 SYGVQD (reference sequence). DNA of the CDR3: TGCGCCAGCAGTGAATCAGGGACCTATGGCTACACCTTC. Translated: CASSESGTYGYTF.

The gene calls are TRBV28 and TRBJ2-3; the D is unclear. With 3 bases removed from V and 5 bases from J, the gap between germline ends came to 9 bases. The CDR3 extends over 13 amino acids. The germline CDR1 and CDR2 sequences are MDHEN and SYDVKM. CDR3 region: CASSLIRRDTQYF. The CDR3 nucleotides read TGTGCCAGCAGTTTGATTCGGAGAGATACGCAGTATTTT. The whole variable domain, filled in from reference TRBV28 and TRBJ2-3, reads DVKVTQSSRYLVKRTGEKVFLECVQDMDHENMFWYRQDPGLGLRLIYFSYDVKMKEKGDIPEGYSVSREKKERFSLILESASTNQTSMYLCASSLIRRDTQYFGPGTRLTVL.

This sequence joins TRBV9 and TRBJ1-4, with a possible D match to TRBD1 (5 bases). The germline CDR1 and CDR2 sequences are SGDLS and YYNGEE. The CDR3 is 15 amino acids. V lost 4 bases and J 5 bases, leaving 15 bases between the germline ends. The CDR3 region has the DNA TGTGCCAGCAGCCCCCGGACATCCCCAAATGAAAAACTGTTTTTT. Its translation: CASSPRTSPNEKLFF. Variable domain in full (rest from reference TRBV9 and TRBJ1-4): DSGVTQTPKHLITATGQRVTLRCSPRSGDLSVYWYQQSLDQGLQFLIQYYNGEERAKGNILERFSAQQFPDLHSELNLSSLELGDSALYFCASSPRTSPNEKLFFGSGTQLSVL.

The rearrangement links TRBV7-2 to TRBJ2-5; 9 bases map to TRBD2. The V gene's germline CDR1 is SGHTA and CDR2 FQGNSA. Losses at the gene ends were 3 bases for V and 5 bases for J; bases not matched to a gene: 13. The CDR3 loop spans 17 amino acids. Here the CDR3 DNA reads TGTGCCAGCAGCTTGGGGAGTGTTAGCGGGAGTGGGGAGACCCAGTACTTC. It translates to CASSLGSVSGSGETQYF.

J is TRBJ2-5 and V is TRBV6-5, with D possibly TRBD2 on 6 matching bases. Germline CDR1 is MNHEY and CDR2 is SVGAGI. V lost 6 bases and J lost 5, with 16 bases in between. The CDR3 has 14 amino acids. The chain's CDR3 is CASSLGGRWETQYF. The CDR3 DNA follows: TGTGCCAGCAGCCTGGGGGGACGATGGGAGACCCAGTACTTC.

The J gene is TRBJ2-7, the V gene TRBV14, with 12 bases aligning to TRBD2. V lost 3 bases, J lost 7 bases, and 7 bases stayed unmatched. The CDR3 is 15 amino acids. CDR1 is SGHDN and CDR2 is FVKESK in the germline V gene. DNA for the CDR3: TGTGCCAGCAGCCACCAACTAGCGGGAGGTGAAGAGCAGTACTTC. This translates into CASSHQLAGGEEQYF.

In nucleotides, the CDR3 is TGTGCCAGCAGCTTTAGAGGGCTAAACATGAACACTGAAGCTTTCTTT. Amino acid sequence: CASSFRGLNMNTEAFF. The chain recombines TRBV7-2 with TRBJ1-1; no clear D gene. The germline CDR1 and CDR2 sequences are SGHTA and FQGNSA. Trimming left V 3 bases short and J 0 bases short, with 14 bases between. The CDR3 runs to 16 residues.

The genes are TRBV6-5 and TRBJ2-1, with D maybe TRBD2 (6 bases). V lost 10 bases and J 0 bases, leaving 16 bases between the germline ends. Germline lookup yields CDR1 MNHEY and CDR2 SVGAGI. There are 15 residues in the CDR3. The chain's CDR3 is CATIGASASYNEQFF. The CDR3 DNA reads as TGTGCCACCATAGGGGCTAGCGCCTCCTACAATGAGCAGTTCTTC.

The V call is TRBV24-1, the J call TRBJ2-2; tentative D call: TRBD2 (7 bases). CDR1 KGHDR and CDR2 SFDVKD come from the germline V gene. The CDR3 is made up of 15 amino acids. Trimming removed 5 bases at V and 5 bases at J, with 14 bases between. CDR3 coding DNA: TGTGCCACCAGTGTCAGCGGGACACCGACCGGGGAGCTGTTTTTT. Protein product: CATSVSGTPTGELFF.

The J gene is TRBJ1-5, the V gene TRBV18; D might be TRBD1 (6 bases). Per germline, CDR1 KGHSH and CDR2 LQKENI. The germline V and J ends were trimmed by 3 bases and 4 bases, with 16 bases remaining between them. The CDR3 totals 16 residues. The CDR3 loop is CASSPLGQGSNQPQHF. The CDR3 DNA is TGTGCCAGCTCACCCCTGGGGCAGGGGTCTAATCAGCCCCAGCATTTT.

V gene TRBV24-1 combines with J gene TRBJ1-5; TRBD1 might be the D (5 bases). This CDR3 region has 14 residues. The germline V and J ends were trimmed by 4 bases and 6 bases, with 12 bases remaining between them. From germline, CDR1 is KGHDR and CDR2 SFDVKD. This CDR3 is CATSEGLGGQPQHF. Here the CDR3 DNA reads TGTGCCACCAGTGAAGGACTGGGGGGTCAGCCCCAGCATTTT.

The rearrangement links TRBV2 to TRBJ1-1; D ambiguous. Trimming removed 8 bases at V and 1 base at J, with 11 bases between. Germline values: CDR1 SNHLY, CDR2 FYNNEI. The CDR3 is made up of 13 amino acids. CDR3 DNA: TGTGCCAGCCTAAAGTATGAGAACACTGAAGCTTTCTTT. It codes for CASLKYENTEAFF.

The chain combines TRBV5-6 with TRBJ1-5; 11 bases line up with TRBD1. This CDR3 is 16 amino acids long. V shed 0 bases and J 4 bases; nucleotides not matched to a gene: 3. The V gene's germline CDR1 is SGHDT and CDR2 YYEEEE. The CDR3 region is CASSLEGTGGNQPQHF. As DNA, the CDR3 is TGTGCCAGCAGCTTGGAAGGGACAGGGGGAAATCAGCCCCAGCATTTT.

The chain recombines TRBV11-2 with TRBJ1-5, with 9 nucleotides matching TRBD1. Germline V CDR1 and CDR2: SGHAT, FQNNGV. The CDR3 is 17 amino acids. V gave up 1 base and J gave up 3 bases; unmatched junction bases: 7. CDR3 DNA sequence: TGTGCCAGCAGCTTAGGCATGACAGGGGGATACAATCAGCCCCAGCATTTT. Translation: CASSLGMTGGYNQPQHF.

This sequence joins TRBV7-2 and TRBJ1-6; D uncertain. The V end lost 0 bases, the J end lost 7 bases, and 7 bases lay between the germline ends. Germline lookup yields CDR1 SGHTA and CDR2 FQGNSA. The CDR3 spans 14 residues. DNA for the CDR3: TGTGCCAGCAGCTTAGCAGTAGGGAATTCACCCCTCCACTTT. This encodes CASSLAVGNSPLHF. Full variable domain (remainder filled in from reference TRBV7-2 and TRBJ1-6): GAGVSQSPSNKVTEKGKDVELRCDPISGHTALYWYRQSLGQGLEFLIYFQGNSAPDKSGLPSDRFSAERTGGSVSTLTIQRTQQEDSAVYLCASSLAVGNSPLHFGNGTRLTVT.

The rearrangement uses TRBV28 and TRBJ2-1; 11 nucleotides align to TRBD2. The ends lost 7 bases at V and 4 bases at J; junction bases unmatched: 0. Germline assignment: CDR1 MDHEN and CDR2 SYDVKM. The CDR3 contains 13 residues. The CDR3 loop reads CASIAGGYNEQFF. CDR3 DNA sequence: TGTGCCAGCATAGCGGGGGGGTACAATGAGCAGTTCTTC.

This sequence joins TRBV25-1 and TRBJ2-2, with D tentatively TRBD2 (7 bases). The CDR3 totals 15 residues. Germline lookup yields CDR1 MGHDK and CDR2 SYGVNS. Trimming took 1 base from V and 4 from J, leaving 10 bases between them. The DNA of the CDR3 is TGTGCCAGCAGTGAATTAGGGGGGGCCACCGGGGAGCTGTTTTTT. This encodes CASSELGGATGELFF.

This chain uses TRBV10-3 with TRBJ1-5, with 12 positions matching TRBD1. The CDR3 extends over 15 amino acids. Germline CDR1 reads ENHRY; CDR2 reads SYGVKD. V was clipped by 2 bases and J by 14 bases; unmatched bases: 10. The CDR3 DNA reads TGTGCCATCAGTGAGAGGGACAGGGGGCCCCCTCCGAAGCATTTT. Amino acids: CAISERDRGPPPKHF.

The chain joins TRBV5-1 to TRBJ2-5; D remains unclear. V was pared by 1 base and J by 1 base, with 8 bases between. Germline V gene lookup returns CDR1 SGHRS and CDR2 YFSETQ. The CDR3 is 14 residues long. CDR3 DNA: TGCGCCAGCAGCTTGACAGCTAGCCAAGAGACCCAGTACTTC. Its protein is CASSLTASQETQYF.

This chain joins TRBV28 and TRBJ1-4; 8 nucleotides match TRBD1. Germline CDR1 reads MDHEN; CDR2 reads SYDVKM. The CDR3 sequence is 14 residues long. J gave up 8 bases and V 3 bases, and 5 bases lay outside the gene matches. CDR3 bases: TGTGCCAGCAGTTTGGGGGGGACAGGCGAAAAACTGTTTTTT. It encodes CASSLGGTGEKLFF.